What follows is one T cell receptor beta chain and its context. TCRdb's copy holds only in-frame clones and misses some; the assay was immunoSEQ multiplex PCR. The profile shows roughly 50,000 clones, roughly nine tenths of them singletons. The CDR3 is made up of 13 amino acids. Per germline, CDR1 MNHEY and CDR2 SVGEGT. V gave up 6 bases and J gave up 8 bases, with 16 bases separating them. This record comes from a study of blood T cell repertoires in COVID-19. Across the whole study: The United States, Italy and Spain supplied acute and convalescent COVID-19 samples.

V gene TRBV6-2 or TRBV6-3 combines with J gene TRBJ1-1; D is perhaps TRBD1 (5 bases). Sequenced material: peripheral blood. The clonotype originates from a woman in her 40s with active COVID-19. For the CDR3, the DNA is TGTGCCAGCAGCCTCGGACATACCGGAGAAGCTTTCTTT. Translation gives CASSLGHTGEAFF.